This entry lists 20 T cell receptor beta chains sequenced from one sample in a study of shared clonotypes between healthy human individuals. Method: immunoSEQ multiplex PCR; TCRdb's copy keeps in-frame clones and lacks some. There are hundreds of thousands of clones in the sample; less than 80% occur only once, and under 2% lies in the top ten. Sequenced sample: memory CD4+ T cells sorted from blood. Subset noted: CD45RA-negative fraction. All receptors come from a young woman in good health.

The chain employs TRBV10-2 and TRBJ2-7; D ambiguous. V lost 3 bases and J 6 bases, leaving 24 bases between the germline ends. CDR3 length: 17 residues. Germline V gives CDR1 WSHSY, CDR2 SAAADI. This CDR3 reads CASSEYPGGSINSEQYF. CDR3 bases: TGCGCCAGCAGTGAATACCCCGGCGGCTCGATAAACTCCGAGCAGTACTTC.

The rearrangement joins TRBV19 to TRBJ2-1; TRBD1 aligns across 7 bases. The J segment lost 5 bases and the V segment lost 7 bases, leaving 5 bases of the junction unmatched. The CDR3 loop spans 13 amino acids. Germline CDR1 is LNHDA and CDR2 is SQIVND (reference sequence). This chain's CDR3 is CASTDRVNNEQFF. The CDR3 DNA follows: TGTGCCAGTACAGACAGGGTCAACAATGAGCAGTTCTTC.

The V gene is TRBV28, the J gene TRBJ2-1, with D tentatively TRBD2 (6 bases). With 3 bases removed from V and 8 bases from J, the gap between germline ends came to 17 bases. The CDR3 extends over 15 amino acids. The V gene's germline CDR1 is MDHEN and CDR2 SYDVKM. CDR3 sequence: CASSFTGLLSHEQFF. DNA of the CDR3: TGTGCCAGCAGTTTTACGGGACTTTTAAGCCATGAGCAGTTCTTC.

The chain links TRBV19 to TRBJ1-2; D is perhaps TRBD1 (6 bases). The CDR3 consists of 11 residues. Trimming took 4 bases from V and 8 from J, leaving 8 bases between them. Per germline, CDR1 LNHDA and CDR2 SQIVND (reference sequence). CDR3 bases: TGTGCCAGTAGTACAGGGGCCGGCTACACCTTC. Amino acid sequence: CASSTGAGYTF.

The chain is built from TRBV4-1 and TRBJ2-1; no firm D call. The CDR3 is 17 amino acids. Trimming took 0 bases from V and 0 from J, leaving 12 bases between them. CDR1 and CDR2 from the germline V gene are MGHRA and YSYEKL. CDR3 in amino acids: CASSQDIASSSYNEQFF. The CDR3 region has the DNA TGCGCCAGCAGCCAAGATATAGCTTCGAGCTCCTACAATGAGCAGTTCTTC.

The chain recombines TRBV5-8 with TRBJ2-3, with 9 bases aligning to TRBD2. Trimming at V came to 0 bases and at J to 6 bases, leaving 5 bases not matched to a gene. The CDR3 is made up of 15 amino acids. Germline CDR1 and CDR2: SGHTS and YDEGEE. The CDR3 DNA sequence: TGTGCCAGCAGCTTGGGCGGGACTAGCTACGATACGCAGTATTTT. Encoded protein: CASSLGGTSYDTQYF.

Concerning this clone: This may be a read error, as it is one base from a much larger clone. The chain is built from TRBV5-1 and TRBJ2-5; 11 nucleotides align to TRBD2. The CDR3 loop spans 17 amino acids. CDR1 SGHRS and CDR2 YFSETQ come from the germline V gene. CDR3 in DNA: TGCGCCGGCAGCCTCACCCTAGCGGGAGGTCCCCAAGAGACCCAGTACTTC. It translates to CAGSLTLAGGPQETQYF.

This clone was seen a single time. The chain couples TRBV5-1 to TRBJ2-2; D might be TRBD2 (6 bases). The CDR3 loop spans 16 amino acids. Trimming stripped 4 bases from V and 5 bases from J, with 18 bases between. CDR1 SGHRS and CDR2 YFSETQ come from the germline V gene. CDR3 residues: CASSLWTGVGTGELFF. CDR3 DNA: TGCGCCAGCAGCCTTTGGACGGGAGTGGGGACCGGGGAGCTGTTTTTT. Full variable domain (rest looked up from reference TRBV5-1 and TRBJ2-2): KAGVTQTPRYLIKTRGQQVTLSCSPISGHRSVSWYQQTPGQGLQFLFEYFSETQRNKGNFPGRFSGRQFSNSRSEMNVSTLELGDSALYLCASSLWTGVGTGELFFGEGSRLTVL.

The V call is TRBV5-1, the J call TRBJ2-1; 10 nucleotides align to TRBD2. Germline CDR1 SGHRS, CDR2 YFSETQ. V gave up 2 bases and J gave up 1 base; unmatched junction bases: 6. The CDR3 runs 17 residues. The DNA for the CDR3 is TGCGCCAGCAGCTTAGCTAGCGGGAGTGTATCCTACAATGAGCAGTTCTTC. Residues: CASSLASGSVSYNEQFF.

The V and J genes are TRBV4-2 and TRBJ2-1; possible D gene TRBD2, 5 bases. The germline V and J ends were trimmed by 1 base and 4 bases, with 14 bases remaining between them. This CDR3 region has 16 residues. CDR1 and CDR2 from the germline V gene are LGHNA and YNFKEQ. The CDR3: CASSQVERSEYNEQFF. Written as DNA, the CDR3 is TGTGCCAGCAGCCAAGTTGAGCGGTCAGAATACAATGAGCAGTTCTTC.

The CDR3 nucleotides are TGTGCCAGCAGCTCCACAGCGAACACCGGGGAGCTGTTTTTT. Amino acids: CASSSTANTGELFF. The rearrangement links TRBV5-4 to TRBJ2-2; D remains ambiguous. Germline values: CDR1 SGHNT, CDR2 YYREEE (reference sequence). The length of the CDR3 is 14 residues. V was trimmed by 3 bases and J by 0 bases, leaving 6 bases between them.

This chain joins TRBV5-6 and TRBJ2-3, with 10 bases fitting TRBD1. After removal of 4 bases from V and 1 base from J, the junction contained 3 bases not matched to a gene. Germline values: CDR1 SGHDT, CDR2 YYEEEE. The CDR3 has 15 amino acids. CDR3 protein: CASSPGTGGTDTQYF. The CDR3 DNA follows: TGTGCCAGCAGCCCCGGGACAGGGGGCACAGATACGCAGTATTTT. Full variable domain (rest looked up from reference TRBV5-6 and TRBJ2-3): DAGVTQSPTHLIKTRGQQVTLRCSPKSGHDTVSWYQQALGQGPQFIFQYYEEEERQRGNFPDRFSGHQFPNYSSELNVNALLLGDSALYLCASSPGTGGTDTQYFGPGTRLTVL.

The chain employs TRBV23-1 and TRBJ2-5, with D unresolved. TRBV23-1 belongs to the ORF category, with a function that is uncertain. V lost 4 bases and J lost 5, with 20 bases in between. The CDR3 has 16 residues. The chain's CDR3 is CASSPPGHQGSETQYF. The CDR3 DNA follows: TGCGCCAGCAGTCCACCCGGGCACCAAGGGTCGGAGACCCAGTACTTC.

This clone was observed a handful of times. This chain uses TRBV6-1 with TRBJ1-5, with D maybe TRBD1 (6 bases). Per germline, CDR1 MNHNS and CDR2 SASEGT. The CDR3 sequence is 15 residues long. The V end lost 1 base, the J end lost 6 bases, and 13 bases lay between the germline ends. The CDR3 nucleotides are TGTGCCAGCAGTGAAGAAGCGGGGGCGGGTCAGCCCCAGCATTTT. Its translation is CASSEEAGAGQPQHF.

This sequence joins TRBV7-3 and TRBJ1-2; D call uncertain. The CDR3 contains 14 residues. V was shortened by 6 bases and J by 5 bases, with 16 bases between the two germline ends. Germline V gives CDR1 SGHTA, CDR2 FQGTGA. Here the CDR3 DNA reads TGTGCCAGCAGAAACCCAAGGAATTATTATGGCTACACCTTC. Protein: CASRNPRNYYGYTF.

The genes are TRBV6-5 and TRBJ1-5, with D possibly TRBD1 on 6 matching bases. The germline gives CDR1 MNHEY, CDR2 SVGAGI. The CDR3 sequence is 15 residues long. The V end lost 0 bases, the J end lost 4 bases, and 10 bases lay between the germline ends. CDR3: CASSYSYRVNQPQHF. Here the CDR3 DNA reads TGTGCCAGCAGTTACTCCTACAGGGTAAATCAGCCCCAGCATTTT.

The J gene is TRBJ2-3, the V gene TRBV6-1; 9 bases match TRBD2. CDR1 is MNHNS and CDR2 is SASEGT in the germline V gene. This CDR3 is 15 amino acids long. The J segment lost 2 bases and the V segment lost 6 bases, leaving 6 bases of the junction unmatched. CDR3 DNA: TGTGCCAGCAGCTTGGTAGCGGGGGACACAGATACGCAGTATTTT. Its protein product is CASSLVAGDTDTQYF.

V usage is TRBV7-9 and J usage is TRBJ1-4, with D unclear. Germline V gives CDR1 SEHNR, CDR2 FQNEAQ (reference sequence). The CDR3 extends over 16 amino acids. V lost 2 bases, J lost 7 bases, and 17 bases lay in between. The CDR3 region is CASSLMGLDVGEKLFF. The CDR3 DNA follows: TGTGCCAGCAGCTTAATGGGTCTGGACGTGGGTGAAAAACTGTTTTTT. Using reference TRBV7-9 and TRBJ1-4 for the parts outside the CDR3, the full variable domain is DTGVSQNPRHKITKRGQNVTFRCDPISEHNRLYWYRQTLGQGPEFLTYFQNEAQLEKSRLLSDRFSAERPKGSFSTLEIQRTEQGDSAMYLCASSLMGLDVGEKLFFGSGTQLSVL.

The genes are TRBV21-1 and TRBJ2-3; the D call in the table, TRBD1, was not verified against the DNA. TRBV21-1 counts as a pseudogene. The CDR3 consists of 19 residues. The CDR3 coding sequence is TGTGCCAGCAGCAAGATGGGACAGGGGGTTATTGGAAACACAGATACGCAGTATTTT. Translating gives CASSKMGQGVIGNTDTQYF.

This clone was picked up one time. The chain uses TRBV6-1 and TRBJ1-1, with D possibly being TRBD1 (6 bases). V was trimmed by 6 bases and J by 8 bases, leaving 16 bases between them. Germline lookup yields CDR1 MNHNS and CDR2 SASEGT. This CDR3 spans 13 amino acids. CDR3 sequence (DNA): TGTGCCAGCAGGGGCGCAGGGGCGTGGGAAGCTTTCTTT. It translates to CASRGAGAWEAFF.